This record looks at one TCR beta chain sequence and its context. Its target antigen remains unknown. No much larger clone is present one base from it, and per-base qualities are unavailable. In total, more than 500 healthy bone marrow donors made up the cohort. At the time of sampling, all cohort members were nominally healthy, though unrecorded immune exposures were likely present. The donor was CMV seropositive and was included in the group of 250 to 350 seropositive cohort members. Every donor gave a peripheral blood sample, and the peripheral blood mononuclear cells from that sample were used for TCR beta sequencing. The Qiagen DNeasy Blood Extraction Kit was used to extract genomic DNA from the blood cell samples. Looking up the germline V gene (reference sequence) yields CDR1 MNHNY and CDR2 SVGAGI. The V end loses 6 bases and the J end loses 8 bases, and a stretch of 22 bases separates them. Including the terminal cysteine and phenylalanine, the CDR3 comprises 16 residues. Only the CDR3 region is kept as DNA, spanning 48 bases read in frame from base 1.

The sample comes from a study of cytomegalovirus exposure and HLA in healthy donors (dated by TCRdb to 2016 to 2017). About the investigation overall: In an earlier analysis of 450 to 750 of the donors, around 290 Gb of sequence data and 95 million to 130 million unique TCR beta sequences from approximately 180 million T cells were reported. Around 320 gigabases of sequencing data and 70 million to 100 million unique TCR sequences were included in an early release covering about 620 HLA-typed donors. Of the approximately 400 genotyped donors, less than 90% were placed in the genetic ancestry cluster associated with self-reported Caucasian donors. The study aimed to test whether cataloging public T cell receptors could reveal signatures of past pathogen exposure. The T cell repertoires of around 670 subjects were profiled by immunosequencing and related to cytomegalovirus serostatus. In addition to the first cohort of 666 subjects, a separate validation cohort of some 120 different subjects was used. To predict cytomegalovirus infection status, the study brought together high-throughput TCR immunosequencing, statistical association of individual TCRs with disease status, and machine learning. In a later analysis, previously published TCR beta repertoires from about 670 donors were re-analyzed and high-resolution HLA genotyping was added so that TCR occurrence patterns could be studied. Rather than using new phenotypic data, the later analysis identified candidate immune exposures from TCR beta sequences and from how often those sequences occurred across donors. An earlier analysis of 500 to 650 of the donors applied high-throughput TCR beta sequencing to assess whether each TCR beta V gene segment acted as functional or pseudogenic. Alongside the repertoire data, information on donor age, sex, ethnicity and CMV serostatus was compiled. Genome-wide SNP genotypes for about 55% of the roughly 670 donors were used in a later genetic analysis, which treated that subset as a discovery cohort. All discovery cohort repertoires had been generated on a single sequencing platform. HLA typing included class I and class II loci at four-digit resolution. The number of typed donors differed by locus: roughly 620-630 for A, B, C, DRB1 and DQB1; approximately 530 for DQA1; about 600 for DPA1; and around 490 for DPB1. Roughly 5 DR-DQ haplotypes were handled as single units for association and clustering, since linkage in the cohort was strong. Among about 360 genotyped donors of the cohort, an average of around 240,000 unique TCR beta nucleotide sequences were sequenced per donor, about a sixth of them non-productive.

On the study overall, not on this receptor specifically: An earlier analysis of some 590 of the donors showed that most TCR beta V segments appeared in productive rearrangements either about 87% or about 30% of the time, which broadly matched IMGT annotations. The sequencing pipeline was judged likely to have produced a cluster of highly shared sequence variants as a technical artifact. A further reported finding was that TCR beta sequences accurately predicted the HLA-A and HLA-B alleles for most subjects in the first cohort. A few of the identified cytomegalovirus-associated TCR beta chains were confirmed in vitro to be specific for cytomegalovirus antigens. The cohort was sequenced for TCR beta chains only, and without alpha or paired-chain data the features that could be detected were limited. Correlated functional status among segregating V segments might be attributable to linkage disequilibrium, but an unknown experimental factor could not be ruled out. The only immune exposure information available for the cohort was CMV serostatus. The classifier was reported to diagnose cytomegalovirus status with high specificity and sensitivity in both the original cohort and the validation cohort. Across donors, most TCR sequences were observed very rarely, whereas some public TCRs were present in many individuals. In a later analysis, several top co-occurrence clusters were reported to appear linked to parvovirus B19, influenza, CMV and Epstein-Barr virus. In a later analysis, around 15,000 TCR beta sequences were associated with specific HLA alleles at a false discovery rate of 0.05. A total of 150 or so TCR beta chains were listed by the study as associated with cytomegalovirus. According to a later analysis, most CMV-associated TCR beta chains appeared to be HLA-restricted, and the HLA associations seemed to be driven largely by CMV exposure. Some IMGT-functional V segments, including TRBV6-2 and TRBV6-3, could not be distinguished by the 87-base-pair reads and were therefore excluded. Sequencing depth was assumed to be roughly uniform across donors in the presence/absence analyses, though that assumption may not hold. Strong co-occurrence of HLA alleles, especially DR and DQ, made assigning TCR associations to individual alleles difficult. Because some donors lacked HLA typing at each locus, the association tests relied only on the typed subset. According to a later analysis, TCR association rates differed among HLA loci, with DRB1 alleles showing the most associated TCRs and HLA-C alleles showing the fewest. Compared with the approximately 670-donor mean, donors in an Asian-associated ancestry cluster had fewer N-insertions in productive TCRs, according to a later genetic analysis. An association between a missense DCLRE1C variant and V-gene and J-gene trimming of TCR beta chains was found in a later genetic analysis and replicated in an independent cohort. A later analysis found that HLA-associated TCR beta chains were more clonally expanded and had lower generation probabilities than equally common non-associated chains. The earlier analysis of 587 of the donors excluded roughly 17 rarely observed V segments, including chromosome 9 orphons, because counts were too low. According to the authors, the approach could potentially be generalized to other disease states and immunological phenotypes.

The receptor library was made with the immunoSEQ multiplex PCR assay. For the multiplex PCR, a mixture combining 60 forward primers for TCR Vbeta segments and 13 reverse primers for TCR Jbeta segments was used. The CDR3 region of rearranged TCR beta genes was amplified from genomic DNA by a multiplex PCR assay. Amplified TCR beta libraries were sequenced as 87-base-pair reads on the Illumina HiSeq System. The study's own analysis went as follows. A later analysis tallied tens of millions of unique TCR beta chains across the 666 repertoires, and some 10 million of those chains were shared by two or more donors. A nearest-neighbor algorithm error-corrected the raw reads and collapsed the reads into unique sequences, merging closely related sequences to remove PCR and sequencing errors. Alignment of CDR3 sequences to IMGT reference sequences was used to assign V, D and J gene segments. For a sequence to be retained, a match of at least six nucleotides to both a V gene segment and a J gene segment was required. A rearrangement counted as productive if the CDR3 had no stop codons and remained in frame with V and J, and every other rearrangement counted as non-productive. Following IMGT convention, CDR3 was defined as the stretch from the second conserved V-encoded cysteine to the conserved J-encoded phenylalanine. The earlier analysis of a few hundred of the donors excluded sequences that lacked an unambiguous match to a single V gene segment. An earlier analysis of around 600 of the donors classified V segments as functional when productive rearrangements were above 56.7% and as segregating when the standard deviation between donors was above 5%. A statistical classification framework was built to diagnose cytomegalovirus status from the catalog of TCR beta chain sequences. In a later analysis, TCR nucleotide sequences were compared against IMGT/GENE-DB human TR gene sequences so that V and J genes could be assigned. In a later analysis, CDR3 sequences and most-parsimonious VDJ recombination scenarios were assigned using the TCRdist pipeline. In a later analysis, every TCR beta chain was defined by the combination of its CDR3 amino acid sequence and its V-gene family, and reads without a unique V-gene family were dropped. A later analysis removed 592 highly shared, low-generation-probability nucleotide sequences to deal with suspected cross-contamination and a sequencing artifact. For each public chain, a later analysis derived a clonal expansion index from normalized ranks of inferred template counts within each repertoire. A later analysis computed generation probabilities with a VDJ recombination model fitted to out-of-frame rearrangements, and checked the results against IGoR. A later analysis scored TCR-TCR, TCR-HLA and TCR-CMV co-occurrence with hypergeometric tests, applying a repertoire-size bias correction to TCR pairs. In a later analysis, false discovery rates were estimated by permuting HLA or CMV assignments 20 times. In a later analysis, co-occurring TCRs were grouped using DBSCAN, and TCRdist sequence similarity was added for clustering within HLA-allele-positive subsets. Co-occurrence clustering excluded repertoires with fewer than 30,000 or more than 120,000 public chains, plus five with anomalous nucleotide sharing. Sourced from immuneACCESS, this table was stored by TCRdb with only in-frame sequences that have V and J called. A share of the clones is absent; for the studies checked, an unresolved V gene accounts for under half, and the remainder has no known explanation. For V, J and clone size, that table is used; D and trimming come from the DNA. The sample table records under 95,000 clones; less than 85% of these occur just once. The ten largest account for around 5% of the sample.

This TCR was recovered from a man aged 25 to 40 in good health and CMV-seropositive. Sequencing input: PBMCs. Here the chain combines TRBV6-6 and TRBJ1-4; TRBD1 is a possible D gene, resting on 5 matching bases. The CDR3 in this case is CASSPQGGTSQEKLFF. The bases read TGTGCCAGCAGCCCCCAGGGCGGGACTTCGCAGGAAAAACTGTTTTTT.